This entry features one TCR beta chain sequence. Its antigen is undetermined. The record originates from a study of response to subunit inactivated influenza vaccine. Findings and caveats of the study: The authors suggested that few new T cells are recruited per seasonal influenza vaccination.

Germline CDR1 and CDR2: DFQATT and SNEGSKA (reference sequence). The CDR3 loop spans 14 amino acids. Trimming removed 3 bases at V and 0 bases at J, with 12 bases between. TCRdb re-analysed the RT-PCR reads in MiXCR, keeping a single row per CDR3 protein. The sample shows hundreds of thousands of distinct CDR3 sequences, over 9% of them seen only once. The clonotype was recovered from a man in his fifties or sixties who received an inactivated influenza vaccine. The chain employs TRBV20-1 and TRBJ2-7; tentative D call: TRBD2 (6 bases). The input for sequencing was non-naive T cells sorted from PBMCs, taken around two weeks before vaccination. DNA for the CDR3: TGCAGTGCTAGGTGGTACGGGAGCTCCTACGAGCAGTACTTC. Translating gives CSARWYGSSYEQYF.